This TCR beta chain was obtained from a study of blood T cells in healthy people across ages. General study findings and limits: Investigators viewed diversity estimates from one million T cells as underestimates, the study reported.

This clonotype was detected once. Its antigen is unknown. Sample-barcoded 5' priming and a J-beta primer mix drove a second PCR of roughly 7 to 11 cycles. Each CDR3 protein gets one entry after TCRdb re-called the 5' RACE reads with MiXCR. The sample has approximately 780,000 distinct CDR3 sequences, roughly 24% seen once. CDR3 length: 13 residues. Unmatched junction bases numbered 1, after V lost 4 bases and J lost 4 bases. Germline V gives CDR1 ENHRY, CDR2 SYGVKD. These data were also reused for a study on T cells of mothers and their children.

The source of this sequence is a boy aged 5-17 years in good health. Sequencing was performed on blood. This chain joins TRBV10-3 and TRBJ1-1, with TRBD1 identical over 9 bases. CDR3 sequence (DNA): TGTGCCATCAGTGGGACAGGGGTCACTGAAGCTTTCTTT. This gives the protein CAISGTGVTEAFF.